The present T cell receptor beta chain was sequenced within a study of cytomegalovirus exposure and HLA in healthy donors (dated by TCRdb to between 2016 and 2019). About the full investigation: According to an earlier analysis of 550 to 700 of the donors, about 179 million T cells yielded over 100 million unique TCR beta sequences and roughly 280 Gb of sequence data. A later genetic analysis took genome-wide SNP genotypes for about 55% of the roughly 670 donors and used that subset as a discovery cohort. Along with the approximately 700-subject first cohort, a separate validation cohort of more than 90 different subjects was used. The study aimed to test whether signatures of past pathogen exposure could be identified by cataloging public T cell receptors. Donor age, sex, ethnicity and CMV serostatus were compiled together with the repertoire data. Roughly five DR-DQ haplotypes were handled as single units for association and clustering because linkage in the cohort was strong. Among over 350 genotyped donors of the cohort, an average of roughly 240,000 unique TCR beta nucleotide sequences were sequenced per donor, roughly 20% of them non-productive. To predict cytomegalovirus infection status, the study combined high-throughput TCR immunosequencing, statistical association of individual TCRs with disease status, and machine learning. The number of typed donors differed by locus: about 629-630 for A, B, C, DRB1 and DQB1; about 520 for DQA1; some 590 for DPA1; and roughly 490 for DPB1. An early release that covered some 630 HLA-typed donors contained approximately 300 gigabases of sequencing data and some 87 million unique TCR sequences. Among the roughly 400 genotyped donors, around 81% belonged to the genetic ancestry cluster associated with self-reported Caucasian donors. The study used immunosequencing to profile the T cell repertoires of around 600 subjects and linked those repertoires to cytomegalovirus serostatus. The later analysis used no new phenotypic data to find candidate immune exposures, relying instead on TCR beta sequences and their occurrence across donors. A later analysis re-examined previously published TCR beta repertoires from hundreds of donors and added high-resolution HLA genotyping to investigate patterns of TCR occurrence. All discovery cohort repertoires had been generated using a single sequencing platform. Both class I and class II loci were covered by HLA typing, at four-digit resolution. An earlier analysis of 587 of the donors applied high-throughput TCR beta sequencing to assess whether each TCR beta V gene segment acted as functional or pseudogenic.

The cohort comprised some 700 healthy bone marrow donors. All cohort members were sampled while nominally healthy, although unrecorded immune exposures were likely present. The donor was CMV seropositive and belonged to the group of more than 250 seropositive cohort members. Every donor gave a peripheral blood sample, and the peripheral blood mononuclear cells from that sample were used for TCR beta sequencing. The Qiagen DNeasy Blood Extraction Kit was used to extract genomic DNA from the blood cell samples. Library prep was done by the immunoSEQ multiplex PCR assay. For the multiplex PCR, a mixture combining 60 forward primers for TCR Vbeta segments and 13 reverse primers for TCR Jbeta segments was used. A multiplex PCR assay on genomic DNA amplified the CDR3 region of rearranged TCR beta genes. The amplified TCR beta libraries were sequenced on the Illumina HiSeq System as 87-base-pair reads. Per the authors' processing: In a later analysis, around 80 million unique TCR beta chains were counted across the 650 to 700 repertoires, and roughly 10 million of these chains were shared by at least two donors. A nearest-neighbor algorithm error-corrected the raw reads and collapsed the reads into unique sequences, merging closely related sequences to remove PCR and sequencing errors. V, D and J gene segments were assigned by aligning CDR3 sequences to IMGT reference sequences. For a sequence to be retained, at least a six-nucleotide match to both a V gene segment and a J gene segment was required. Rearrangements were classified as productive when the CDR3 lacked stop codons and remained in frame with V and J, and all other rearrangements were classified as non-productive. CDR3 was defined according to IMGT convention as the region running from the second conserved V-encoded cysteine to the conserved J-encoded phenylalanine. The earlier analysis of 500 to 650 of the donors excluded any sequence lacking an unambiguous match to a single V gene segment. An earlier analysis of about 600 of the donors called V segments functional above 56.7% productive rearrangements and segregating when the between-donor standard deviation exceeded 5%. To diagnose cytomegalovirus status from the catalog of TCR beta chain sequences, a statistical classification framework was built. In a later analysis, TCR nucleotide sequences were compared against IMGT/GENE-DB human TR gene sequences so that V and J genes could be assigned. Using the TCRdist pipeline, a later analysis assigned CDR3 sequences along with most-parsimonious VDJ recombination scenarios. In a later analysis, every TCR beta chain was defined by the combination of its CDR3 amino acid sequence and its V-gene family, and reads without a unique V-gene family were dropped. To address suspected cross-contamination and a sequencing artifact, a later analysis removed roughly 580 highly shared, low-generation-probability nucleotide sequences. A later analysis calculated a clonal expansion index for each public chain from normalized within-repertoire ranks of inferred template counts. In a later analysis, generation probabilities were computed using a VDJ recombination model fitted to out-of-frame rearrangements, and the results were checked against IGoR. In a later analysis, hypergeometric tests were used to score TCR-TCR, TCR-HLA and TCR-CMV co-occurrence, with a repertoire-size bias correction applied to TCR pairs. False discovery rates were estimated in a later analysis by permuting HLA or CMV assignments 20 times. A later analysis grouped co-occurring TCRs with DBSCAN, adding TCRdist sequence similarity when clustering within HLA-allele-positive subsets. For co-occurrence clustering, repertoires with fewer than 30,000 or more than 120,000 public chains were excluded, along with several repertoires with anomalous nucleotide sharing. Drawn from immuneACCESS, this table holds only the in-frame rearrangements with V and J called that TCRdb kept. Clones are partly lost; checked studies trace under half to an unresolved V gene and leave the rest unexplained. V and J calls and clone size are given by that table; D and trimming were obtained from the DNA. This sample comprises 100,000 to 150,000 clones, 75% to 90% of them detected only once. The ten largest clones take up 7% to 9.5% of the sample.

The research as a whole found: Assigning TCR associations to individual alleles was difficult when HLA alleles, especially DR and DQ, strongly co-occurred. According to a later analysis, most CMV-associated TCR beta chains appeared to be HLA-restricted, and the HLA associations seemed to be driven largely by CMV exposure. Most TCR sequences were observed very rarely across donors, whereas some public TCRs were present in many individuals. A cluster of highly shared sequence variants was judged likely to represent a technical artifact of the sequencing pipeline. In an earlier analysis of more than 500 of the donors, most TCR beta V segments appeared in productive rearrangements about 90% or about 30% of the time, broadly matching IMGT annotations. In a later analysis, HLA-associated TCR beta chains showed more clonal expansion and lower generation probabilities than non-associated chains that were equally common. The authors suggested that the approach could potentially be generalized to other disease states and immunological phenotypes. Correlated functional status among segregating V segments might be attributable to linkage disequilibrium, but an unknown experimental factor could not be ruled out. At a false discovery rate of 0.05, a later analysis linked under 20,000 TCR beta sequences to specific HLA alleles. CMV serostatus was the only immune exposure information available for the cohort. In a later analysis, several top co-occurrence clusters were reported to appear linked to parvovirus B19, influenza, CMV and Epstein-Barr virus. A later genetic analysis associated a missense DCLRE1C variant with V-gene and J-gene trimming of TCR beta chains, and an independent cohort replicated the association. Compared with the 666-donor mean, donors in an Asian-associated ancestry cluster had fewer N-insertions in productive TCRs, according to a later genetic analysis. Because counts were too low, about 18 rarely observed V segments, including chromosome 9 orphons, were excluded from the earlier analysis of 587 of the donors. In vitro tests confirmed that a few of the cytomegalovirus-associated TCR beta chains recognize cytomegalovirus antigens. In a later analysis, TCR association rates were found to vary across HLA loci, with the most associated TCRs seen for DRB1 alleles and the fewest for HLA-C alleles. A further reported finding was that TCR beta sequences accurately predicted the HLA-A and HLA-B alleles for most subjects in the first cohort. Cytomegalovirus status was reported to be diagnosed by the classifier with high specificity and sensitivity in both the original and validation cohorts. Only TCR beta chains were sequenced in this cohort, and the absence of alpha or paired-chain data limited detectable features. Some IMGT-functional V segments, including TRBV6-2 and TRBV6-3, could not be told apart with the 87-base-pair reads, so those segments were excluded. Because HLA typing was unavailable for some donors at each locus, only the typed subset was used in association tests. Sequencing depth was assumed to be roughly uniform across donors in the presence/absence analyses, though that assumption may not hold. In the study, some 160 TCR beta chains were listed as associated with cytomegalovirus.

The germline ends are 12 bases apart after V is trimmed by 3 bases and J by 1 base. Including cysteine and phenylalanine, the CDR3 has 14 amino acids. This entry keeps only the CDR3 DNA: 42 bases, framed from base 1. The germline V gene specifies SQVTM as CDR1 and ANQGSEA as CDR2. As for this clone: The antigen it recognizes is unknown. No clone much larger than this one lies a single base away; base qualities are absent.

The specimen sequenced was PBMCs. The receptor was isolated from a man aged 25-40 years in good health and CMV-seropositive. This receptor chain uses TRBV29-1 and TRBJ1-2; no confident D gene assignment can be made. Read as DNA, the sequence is TGCAGCGTTGAGGCGGTCGGGGATAACTATGGCTACACCTTC. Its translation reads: CSVEAVGDNYGYTF.